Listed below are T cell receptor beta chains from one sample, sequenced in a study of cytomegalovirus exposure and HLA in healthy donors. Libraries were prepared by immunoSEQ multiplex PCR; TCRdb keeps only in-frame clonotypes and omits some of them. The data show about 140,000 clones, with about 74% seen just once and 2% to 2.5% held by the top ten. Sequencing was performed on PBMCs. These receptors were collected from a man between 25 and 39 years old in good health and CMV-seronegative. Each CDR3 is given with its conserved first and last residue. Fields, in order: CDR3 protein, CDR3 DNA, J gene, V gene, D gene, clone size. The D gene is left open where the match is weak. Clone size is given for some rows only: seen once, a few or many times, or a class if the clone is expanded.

CDR3 protein: CASSQDTLAGEETQYF
CDR3 DNA: TGTGCCAGCAGCCAAGATACACTAGCGGGGGAAGAGACCCAGTACTTC
J gene: TRBJ2-5
V gene: TRBV4-2
D gene: TRBD2
clone size: -

CDR3 protein: CASSGDTRPYEQYF
CDR3 DNA: TGTGCCAGCTCAGGTGACACTAGACCCTACGAGCAGTACTTC
J gene: TRBJ2-7
V gene: TRBV18
D gene: -
clone size: -

CDR3 protein: CASSQDLPGRVAGGTYEQYF
CDR3 DNA: TGTGCCAGCAGCCAGGACCTCCCAGGACGCGTAGCGGGAGGCACCTACGAGCAGTACTTC
J gene: TRBJ2-7
V gene: TRBV14
D gene: TRBD2
clone size: once

CDR3 protein: CASSITAGAGKDIQYF
CDR3 DNA: TGTGCCAGTAGTATAACGGCAGGGGCTGGTAAGGACATTCAGTACTTC
J gene: TRBJ2-4
V gene: TRBV19
D gene: -
clone size: once

CDR3 protein: CASSQAYRVGGTDTQYF
CDR3 DNA: TGCGCCAGCAGCCAAGCGTACCGGGTCGGGGGTACAGATACGCAGTATTTT
J gene: TRBJ2-3
V gene: TRBV4-1
D gene: -
clone size: -

CDR3 protein: CASKDSLGTEAFF
CDR3 DNA: TGTGCCAGCAAGGACAGCTTGGGGACTGAAGCTTTCTTT
J gene: TRBJ1-1
V gene: TRBV6-1
D gene: -
clone size: -

CDR3 protein: CATSPSSYNEQFF
CDR3 DNA: TGTGCCACCAGCCCGAGCTCCTACAATGAGCAGTTCTTC
J gene: TRBJ2-1
V gene: TRBV15
D gene: -
clone size: -

CDR3 protein: CASSPPATTGELFF
CDR3 DNA: TGTGCCAGCTCACCACCGGCAACGACCGGGGAGCTGTTTTTT
J gene: TRBJ2-2
V gene: TRBV18
D gene: -
clone size: -

CDR3 protein: CASSTGQGYEQYF
CDR3 DNA: TGTGCCAGCAGCACCGGACAGGGTTACGAGCAGTACTTC
J gene: TRBJ2-7
V gene: TRBV7-3
D gene: TRBD1
clone size: -

CDR3 protein: CASSWMTSGKGTDTQYF
CDR3 DNA: TGTGCCAGCAGCTGGATGACTAGCGGGAAAGGCACAGATACGCAGTATTTT
J gene: TRBJ2-3
V gene: TRBV27
D gene: TRBD2
clone size: -

CDR3 protein: CASLGSSGRENIQYF
CDR3 DNA: TGTGCCAGTCTGGGATCTAGCGGGAGGGAAAACATTCAGTACTTC
J gene: TRBJ2-4
V gene: TRBV28
D gene: TRBD2
clone size: -

CDR3 protein: CSAAGDENTGELFF
CDR3 DNA: TGCAGCGCCGCGGGAGATGAGAACACCGGGGAGCTGTTTTTT
J gene: TRBJ2-2
V gene: TRBV29-1
D gene: TRBD2
clone size: -

CDR3 protein: CASSLPSAFF
CDR3 DNA: TGTGCCAGCAGCCTTCCTTCGGCTTTCTTT
J gene: TRBJ1-1
V gene: TRBV5-6
D gene: -
clone size: -

CDR3 protein: CASSLGLAGGNEQFF
CDR3 DNA: TGTGCCAGCAGTTTAGGACTAGCGGGAGGTAATGAGCAGTTCTTC
J gene: TRBJ2-1
V gene: TRBV27
D gene: TRBD2
clone size: -

CDR3 protein: CAISEPLAAKETQYF
CDR3 DNA: TGTGCCATCAGTGAGCCCCTAGCGGCTAAAGAGACCCAGTACTTC
J gene: TRBJ2-5
V gene: TRBV10-3
D gene: TRBD2
clone size: -

CDR3 protein: CASSLRPNYKNTEAFF
CDR3 DNA: TGTGCCAGCAGCTTAAGGCCGAACTATAAGAACACTGAAGCTTTCTTT
J gene: TRBJ1-1
V gene: TRBV7-8
D gene: -
clone size: -

CDR3 protein: CASSRSLQQGGGYGYTF
CDR3 DNA: TGTGCCAGCAGCAGGAGCTTACAACAGGGTGGCGGCTATGGCTACACCTTC
J gene: TRBJ1-2
V gene: TRBV11-2
D gene: -
clone size: -

CDR3 protein: CASSLYLSREGADTQYF
CDR3 DNA: TGTGCCAGCAGCTTGTATCTCTCCCGGGAGGGTGCAGATACGCAGTATTTT
J gene: TRBJ2-3
V gene: TRBV5-6
D gene: TRBD2
clone size: -

CDR3 protein: CASSISSGNTGELFF
CDR3 DNA: TGTGCCAGTAGTATTTCCAGCGGTAACACCGGGGAGCTGTTTTTT
J gene: TRBJ2-2
V gene: TRBV19
D gene: -
clone size: once

CDR3 protein: CASSEKAGGGDEQFF
CDR3 DNA: TGTGCCAGCAGTGAAAAGGCGGGGGGGGGCGATGAGCAGTTCTTC
J gene: TRBJ2-1
V gene: TRBV2
D gene: TRBD2
clone size: -

CDR3 protein: CASSPKGVGYGYTF
CDR3 DNA: TGTGCCAGCAGTCCCAAGGGAGTAGGGTATGGCTACACCTTC
J gene: TRBJ1-2
V gene: TRBV27
D gene: -
clone size: -

CDR3 protein: CASSQDSGTGNEKLFF
CDR3 DNA: TGTGCCAGCAGCCAAGATTCGGGGACAGGGAATGAAAAACTGTTTTTT
J gene: TRBJ1-4
V gene: TRBV4-2
D gene: TRBD1
clone size: -

CDR3 protein: CSAQEGGEEKLFF
CDR3 DNA: TGCAGCGCCCAGGAGGGAGGAGAAGAAAAACTGTTTTTT
J gene: TRBJ1-4
V gene: TRBV29-1
D gene: -
clone size: -

CDR3 protein: CASSQAPPLAGGFEQYF
CDR3 DNA: TGCGCCAGCAGCCAAGCCCCTCCACTAGCGGGAGGGTTCGAGCAGTACTTC
J gene: TRBJ2-7
V gene: TRBV4-1
D gene: TRBD2
clone size: -

CDR3 protein: CASSSPVRGGQPQHF
CDR3 DNA: TGTGCCAGCAGTTCCCCCGTGAGGGGAGGACAGCCCCAGCATTTT
J gene: TRBJ1-5
V gene: TRBV28
D gene: -
clone size: -

CDR3 protein: CASSVELDTGELFF
CDR3 DNA: TGTGCCAGCAGCGTAGAACTAGACACCGGGGAGCTGTTTTTT
J gene: TRBJ2-2
V gene: TRBV9
D gene: -
clone size: -

CDR3 protein: CASSFGGASPGEQYF
CDR3 DNA: TGTGCCAGCAGTTTCGGGGGGGCTTCTCCTGGCGAGCAGTACTTC
J gene: TRBJ2-7
V gene: TRBV27
D gene: TRBD2
clone size: once

CDR3 protein: CASSIIRGQETQYF
CDR3 DNA: TGTGCCAGTAGTATAATTCGGGGCCAAGAGACCCAGTACTTC
J gene: TRBJ2-5
V gene: TRBV19
D gene: -
clone size: -

CDR3 protein: CASSPSGTGSTDTQYF
CDR3 DNA: TGTGCCAGCTCGCCCTCAGGGACAGGGTCCACAGATACGCAGTATTTT
J gene: TRBJ2-3
V gene: TRBV18
D gene: TRBD1
clone size: -

CDR3 protein: CASSQIGDGEQYF
CDR3 DNA: TGTGCCAGCAGCCAGATAGGGGATGGCGAGCAGTACTTC
J gene: TRBJ2-7
V gene: TRBV4-2
D gene: -
clone size: -